This T cell receptor (beta chain) was sequenced for a study of control samples from healthy donors and cancer patients. The germline gives CDR1 SEHNR, CDR2 FQNEAQ (reference sequence). Trimming took 4 bases from V and 5 from J, leaving 9 bases between them. The CDR3 runs to 12 residues. The table lists this clone with a count of one. Profiled with immunoSEQ multiplex PCR; TCRdb holds only in-frame clones, not every one. This repertoire shows about 84,000 clones, about 79% found once; its top ten account for approximately 10%. The J gene is TRBJ2-7, the V gene TRBV7-9; D is unclear. The sequence was obtained from a man in his fifties or sixties with head and neck cancer. Sequencing was done on a sample of PBMCs. The CDR3 loop is CASSSRSNEQYF. CDR3 nucleotide sequence: TGTGCCAGCAGCTCCAGGAGTAACGAGCAGTACTTC.